This entry lists 5 T cell receptor beta chains sequenced from one sample in a study of tumor and adjacent non-tumor tissue in lung cancer. A modified ARM-PCR protocol with three rounds of nested PCR amplified TCRbeta. TCRdb passed the multiplex PCR reads through MiXCR, listing each CDR3 protein once. The data show about 67,000 distinct CDR3 sequences, about 77% seen once. This sample's RNA came from whole unsorted tissue. This non-tumor lung sample came from over 3 cm beyond the tumor edge. The material sequenced was distant non-tumor lung tissue. Receptor source: a man in his sixties with non-small cell lung cancer.

Note on this clonotype: An end of the junction differs from the germline gene, which may be a read error. In DNA form, the CDR3 reads TGCAGTACTAGAAATCCGGGGGCAGGAACTGAAGCGTTCTTT. Amino acid sequence: CSTRNPGAGTEAFF. The V and J genes are TRBV20-1 and TRBJ1-1; a weak D match, TRBD1 (6 bases). This CDR3 region has 14 residues. Germline assignment: CDR1 DFQATT and CDR2 SNEGSKA (reference sequence).

On this clonotype itself: A junction end diverges from the germline sequence, so it may reflect a read error. The V gene is TRBV4-2, the J gene TRBJ1-5; D is perhaps TRBD1 (5 bases). Germline V lookup: CDR1 LGHNA, CDR2 YNFKEQ. The CDR3 is 15 residues long. The CDR3 sequence is CASSQTGTGKQLQDF. CDR3 DNA sequence: TGTGCCAGCAGCCAGACCGGGACTGGCAAGCAGCTCCAGGATTTT.

As for this clonotype: At one boundary the junction diverges from the germline segment, which might be a read error. The chain links TRBV4-1 to TRBJ2-3; TRBD1 or TRBD2 may be the D gene (5 bases each). Germline loops: CDR1 MGHRA, CDR2 YSYEKL. This CDR3 contains 14 residues. The CDR3 coding sequence is TGCCCCAGCAGCTCTGGGGGTAGTGCAGATACGCAGTATTTT. Its protein product is CPSSSGGSADTQYF.

This chain links TRBV4-1 with TRBJ1-2; D is perhaps TRBD1 (6 bases). Germline lookup yields CDR1 MGHRA and CDR2 YSYEKL. This CDR3 contains 17 residues. V was pared by 7 bases and J by 3 bases, with 24 bases between. The CDR3 sequence: CASTSSSRGWMDYGYTF. Written as DNA, the CDR3 is TGCGCCAGCACATCCTCGTCCAGGGGATGGATGGACTATGGCTACACCTTC.

With regard to this clonotype: A single base separates this from a much larger clone, so it may be a read error. V and J are TRBV20-1 and TRBJ2-5; no firm D call. Trimming took 3 bases from V and 5 from J, leaving 7 bases between them. This CDR3 contains 11 residues. Looked up from germline, CDR1 is DFQATT and CDR2 is SNEGSKA (reference sequence). CDR3 protein: CSASRWETQYF. CDR3 nucleotide sequence: TGCAGTGCTAGTAGGTGGGAGACCCAGTACTTC.